This T cell receptor beta chain was profiled in a study of identical twins. This clonotype occurred many times. The authors used template switching to add a universal primer site and gave cDNA unique molecular identifiers. Each CDR3 protein gets one entry after TCRdb re-called the 5' RACE reads with MiXCR. The data contain 1.5 million to 2 million distinct CDR3 sequences, around 33% of them singletons. V lost 7 bases and J lost 6; bases outside the gene matches: 11. The germline CDR1 and CDR2 sequences are SQVTM and ANQGSEA. The CDR3 sequence is 14 residues long. This TCR derives from a newborn girl in good health. The rearrangement links TRBV29-1 to TRBJ2-1; 8 bases line up with TRBD2. The material sequenced was cord blood. The CDR3 reads CSASKGLAGNEQFF. CDR3 in DNA: TGCAGCGCCTCAAAGGGGCTAGCGGGCAATGAGCAGTTCTTC.